This TCR beta chain appears in the sequencing data of a study of T cell repertoires in cytomegalovirus infection. Across the study: A matching HLA type, together with CMV infection, was signaled by public TCR beta signatures. Study findings and constraints: Summed public TCR beta family frequency identified CMV carriers bearing the relevant HLA. Clonotype analysis showed dominance of the ex vivo response by HLA-C-restricted CMV-specific TCR beta clonotypes.

This CDR3 region has 14 residues. Germline CDR1 is LGHNA and CDR2 is YSLEER. J gave up 7 bases and V 4 bases, and 10 bases lay outside the gene matches. TCRdb called the reads again in MiXCR, with one record for every CDR3 protein. The profile shows tens of thousands of distinct CDR3 sequences, under 5% of them singletons. Details on this clonotype: Its antigen is currently unknown. A much larger clone sits a single nucleotide away, making a read error possible.

The sequence derives from a human donor in good health (CMV status not recorded). Some clones in this sample may be carry-over from other donors' samples. The chain couples TRBV4-3 to TRBJ2-7, with 7 bases that match TRBD1. Sequenced sample: PBMCs. The CDR3 DNA follows: TGCGCCAGCAGCCCGTCGGGGACAGACAGGGAGCAGTACTTC. Translated, it gives CASSPSGTDREQYF.